This T cell receptor beta chain was profiled in a study of response to subunit inactivated influenza vaccine. Each CDR3 protein is one row after TCRdb ran MiXCR on the RT-PCR reads. Of hundreds of thousands of distinct CDR3 sequences listed, 14% were seen once; the top ten hold 7.5% to 8%. The V and J ends lost 4 bases and 3 bases, in that order; junction bases with no gene match: 9. CDR1 is PRHDT and CDR2 is FYEKMQ in the germline V gene (reference sequence). The CDR3 covers 16 residues. This clonotype was counted a few times. V and J are TRBV13 and TRBJ2-3; 8 bases map to TRBD1. Sequences were derived from PBMCs from blood, sampled less than 15 days before vaccination. The clonotype comes from a man between 45 and 60 years old who received an inactivated influenza vaccine. The CDR3 DNA reads as TGTGCCAGCAGCTCGGCAGACAGGGGCGAAACAGATACGCAGTATTTT. It codes for CASSSADRGETDTQYF.